This is a list of T cell receptor beta chains from one sample in a study of cytomegalovirus exposure and HLA in healthy donors. The table came from immunoSEQ multiplex PCR; TCRdb's copy has only in-frame clones and leaves some out. The table includes about 180,000 clones, 80% detected once. Sample: PBMCs. These receptors all stem from a girl aged 5 to 17 in good health and CMV-seropositive. CDR3s include the opening cysteine and the closing phenylalanine or tryptophan. The D gene is left open where the match is weak. Size values are once, few and many counts, or a class for expanded clones, and some rows have none.

d_gene | j_gene | abundance | v_gene | CDR3nt | CDR3aa
. | TRBJ2-5 | once | TRBV2 | TGTGCCAGCAGACAGATTGAAGAGACCCAGTACTTC | CASRQIEETQYF
TRBD2 | TRBJ2-7 | . | TRBV2 | TGTGCCAGCAGCACAGCGGGAGGTGGGTACGAGCAGTACTTC | CASSTAGGGYEQYF
. | TRBJ2-7 | . | TRBV4-1 | TGCGCCAGCAGCCAGTTAAGCGGGCCCGAACTCTACGAGCAGTACTTC | CASSQLSGPELYEQYF
. | TRBJ2-7 | . | TRBV7-2 | TGTGCCAGCAGCCTCGGAGGATTCAGCTCCTACGAGCAGTACTTC | CASSLGGFSSYEQYF
TRBD1 | TRBJ1-1 | . | TRBV19 | TGTGCCAGTAGTATTGTGGGACAGGGTACTGAAGCTTTCTTT | CASSIVGQGTEAFF
TRBD1 | TRBJ1-5 | . | TRBV29-1 | TGCAGCGTTGGACAGGGGGGTCAGCCCCAGCATTTT | CSVGQGGQPQHF
TRBD1 | TRBJ1-1 | . | TRBV27 | TGTGCCAGCAAATCCCGGGCAGGGGGCGAGAGTCGAGCGAACACTGAAGCTTTCTTT | CASKSRAGGESRANTEAFF
. | TRBJ2-7 | . | TRBV7-3 | TGTGCCAGCAGCACGCGTGGGCGCGGGACAGTGCACTACGAGCAGTACTTC | CASSTRGRGTVHYEQYF
TRBD1 | TRBJ2-7 | . | TRBV10-1 | TGCGCCAGCAGTGAGTCCTGGGACAGCCTAGGGAACGAGCAGTACTTC | CASSESWDSLGNEQYF
. | TRBJ1-2 | . | TRBV6-5 | TGTGCCAGCAGTTACCCGGCCGGGGGAGGCGGCTACACCTTC | CASSYPAGGGGYTF
. | TRBJ1-4 | . | TRBV27 | TGTGCCAGCAGTTTCCGGGGTAGTTTCAAACTGTTTTTT | CASSFRGSFKLFF
TRBD2 | TRBJ2-1 | . | TRBV5-1 | TGCGCCAGCAGCCCCGCCGCCCTAGCGGGAGCCACCGTATCCTACAATGAGCAGTTCTTC | CASSPAALAGATVSYNEQFF
TRBD2 | TRBJ2-1 | . | TRBV6-5 | TGTGCCAGCAGCCGGACTAGCGGGAACTTTGAGCAGTTCTTC | CASSRTSGNFEQFF
. | TRBJ1-1 | few | TRBV6-5 | TGTGCCAGCAGTTACTCTTTAGCAACTGAAGCTTTCTTT | CASSYSLATEAFF
. | TRBJ2-6 | . | TRBV13 | TGTGCCAGCAGCTTACGTCCTAACCCTGGGGCCAACGTCCTGACTTTC | CASSLRPNPGANVLTF
. | TRBJ1-2 | . | TRBV30 | TGTGCCTGGAGTGTACAGGGACACTATGGCTACACCTTC | CAWSVQGHYGYTF
TRBD1 | TRBJ1-1 | few | TRBV25-1 | TGTGCCAGCAGTGAATTTAGACAGGGGAGGACTGAAGCTTTCTTT | CASSEFRQGRTEAFF
. | TRBJ1-2 | . | TRBV6-5 | TGTGCCAGCAGTTCTTACGACAGCCATGGCTACACCTTC | CASSSYDSHGYTF
TRBD2 | TRBJ2-1 | . | TRBV27 | TGTGCCAGCAGTTTAGGGTTAGGCGGGAGCTCCTACAATGAGCAGTTCTTC | CASSLGLGGSSYNEQFF
TRBD1 | TRBJ2-5 | . | TRBV5-1 | TGCGCCAGCAGCCGGGACAGGGGCTTGGGGGAAGAGACCCAGTACTTC | CASSRDRGLGEETQYF
. | TRBJ2-7 | . | TRBV29-1 | TGCAGCGCCGACGGACAAGGGGTGCAGTACTTC | CSADGQGVQYF
TRBD2 | TRBJ2-7 | once | TRBV29-1 | TGCAGCGTGGAGGGAGGGACTAGCGGTGACTACGAGCAGTACTTC | CSVEGGTSGDYEQYF
. | TRBJ2-6 | . | TRBV4-2 | TGTGCCAGCAGCCAAGAGGCGGAGTCTGGGGCCAACGTCCTGACTTTC | CASSQEAESGANVLTF
TRBD2 | TRBJ2-7 | few | TRBV5-6 | TGTGCCAGCAGCCCCGGGGGACTAGCCCCCAACGAGCAGTACTTC | CASSPGGLAPNEQYF
TRBD1 | TRBJ1-1 | . | TRBV29-1 | TGCAGCGGCGTATACAGGGGGTATACGACTGAAGCTTTCTTT | CSGVYRGYTTEAFF